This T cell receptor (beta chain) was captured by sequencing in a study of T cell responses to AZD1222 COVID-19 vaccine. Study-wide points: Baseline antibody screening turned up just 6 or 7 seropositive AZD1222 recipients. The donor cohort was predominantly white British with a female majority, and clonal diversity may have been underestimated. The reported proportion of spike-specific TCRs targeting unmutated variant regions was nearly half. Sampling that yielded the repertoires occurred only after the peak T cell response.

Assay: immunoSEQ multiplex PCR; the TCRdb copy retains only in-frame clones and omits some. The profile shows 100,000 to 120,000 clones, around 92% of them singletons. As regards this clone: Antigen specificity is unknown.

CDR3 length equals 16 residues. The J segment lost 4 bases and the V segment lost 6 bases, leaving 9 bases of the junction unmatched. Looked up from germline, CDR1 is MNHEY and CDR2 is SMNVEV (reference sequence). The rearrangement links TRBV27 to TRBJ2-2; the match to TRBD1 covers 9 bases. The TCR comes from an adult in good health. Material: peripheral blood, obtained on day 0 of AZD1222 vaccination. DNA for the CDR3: TGTGCCAGCAGCTTAGTTGGGACAGGGCTCACCGGGGAGCTGTTTTTT. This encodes CASSLVGTGLTGELFF.